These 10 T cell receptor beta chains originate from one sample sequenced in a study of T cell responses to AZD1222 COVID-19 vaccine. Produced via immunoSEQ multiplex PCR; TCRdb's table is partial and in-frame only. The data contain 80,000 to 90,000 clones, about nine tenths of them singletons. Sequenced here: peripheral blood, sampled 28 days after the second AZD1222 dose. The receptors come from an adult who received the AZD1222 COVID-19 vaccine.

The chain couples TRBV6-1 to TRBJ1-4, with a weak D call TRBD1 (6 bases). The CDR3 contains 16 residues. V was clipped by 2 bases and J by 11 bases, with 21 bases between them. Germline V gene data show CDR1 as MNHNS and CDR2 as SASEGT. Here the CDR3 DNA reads TGTGCCAGCAGTGAACGGTCTGGCAAAACAGGGAGGAAACTGTTTTTT. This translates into CASSERSGKTGRKLFF.

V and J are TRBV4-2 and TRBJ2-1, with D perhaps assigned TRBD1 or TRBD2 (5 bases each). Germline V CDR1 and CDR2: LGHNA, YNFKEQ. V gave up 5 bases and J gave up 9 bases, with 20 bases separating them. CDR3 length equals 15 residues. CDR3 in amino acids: CASSDVWGLRGEQFF. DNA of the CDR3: TGTGCCAGCAGCGACGTGTGGGGGTTAAGGGGTGAGCAGTTCTTC.

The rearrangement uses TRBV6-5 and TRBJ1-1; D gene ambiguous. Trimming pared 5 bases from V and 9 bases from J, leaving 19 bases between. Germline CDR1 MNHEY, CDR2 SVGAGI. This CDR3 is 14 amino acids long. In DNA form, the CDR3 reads TGTGCCAGCAGTCAAAAGACTCGTCAGGAAAAAGCTTTCTTT. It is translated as CASSQKTRQEKAFF.

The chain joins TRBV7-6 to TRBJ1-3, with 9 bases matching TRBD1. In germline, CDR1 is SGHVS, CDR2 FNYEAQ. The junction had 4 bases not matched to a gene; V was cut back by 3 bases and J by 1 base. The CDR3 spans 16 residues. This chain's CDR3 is CASSFGTGLSGNTIYF. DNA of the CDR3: TGTGCCAGCAGCTTTGGGACAGGGTTGTCTGGAAACACCATATATTTT. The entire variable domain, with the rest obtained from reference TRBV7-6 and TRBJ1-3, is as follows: GAGVSQSPRYKVTKRGQDVALRCDPISGHVSLYWYRQALGQGPEFLTYFNYEAQQDKSGLPNDRFSAERPEGSISTLTIQRTEQRDSAMYRCASSFGTGLSGNTIYFGEGSWLTVV.

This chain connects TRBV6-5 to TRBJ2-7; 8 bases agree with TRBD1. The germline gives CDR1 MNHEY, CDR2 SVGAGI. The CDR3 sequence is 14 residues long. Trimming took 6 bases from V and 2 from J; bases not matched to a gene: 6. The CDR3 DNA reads TGTGCCAGCAGCGACAGGGGCCCTCCCTACGAGCAGTACTTC. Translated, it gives CASSDRGPPYEQYF.

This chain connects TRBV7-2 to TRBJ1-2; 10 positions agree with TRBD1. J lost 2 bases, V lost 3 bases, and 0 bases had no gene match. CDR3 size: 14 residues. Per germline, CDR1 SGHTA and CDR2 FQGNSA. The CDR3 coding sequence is TGTGCCAGCAGCTTGACAGGGGGCAACTATGGCTACACCTTC. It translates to CASSLTGGNYGYTF.

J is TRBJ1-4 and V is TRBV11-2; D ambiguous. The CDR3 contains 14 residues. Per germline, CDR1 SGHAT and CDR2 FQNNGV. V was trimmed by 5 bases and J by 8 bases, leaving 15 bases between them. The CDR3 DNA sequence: TGTGCCAGCAGCATCACCCCTCGGCGGGAAAAACTGTTTTTT. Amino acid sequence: CASSITPRREKLFF.

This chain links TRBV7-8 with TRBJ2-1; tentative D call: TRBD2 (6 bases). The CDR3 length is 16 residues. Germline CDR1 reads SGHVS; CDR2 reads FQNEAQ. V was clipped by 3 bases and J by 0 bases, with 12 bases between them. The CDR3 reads CASSFLRESSYNEQFF. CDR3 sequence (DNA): TGTGCCAGCAGCTTCCTACGGGAGAGCTCCTACAATGAGCAGTTCTTC.

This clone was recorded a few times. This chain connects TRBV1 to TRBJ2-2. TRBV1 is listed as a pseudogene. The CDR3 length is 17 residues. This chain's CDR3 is CTSSQETGLANTGELFF. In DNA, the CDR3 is TGCACCAGCAGCCAAGAGACGGGGCTAGCGAACACCGGGGAGCTGTTTTTT.

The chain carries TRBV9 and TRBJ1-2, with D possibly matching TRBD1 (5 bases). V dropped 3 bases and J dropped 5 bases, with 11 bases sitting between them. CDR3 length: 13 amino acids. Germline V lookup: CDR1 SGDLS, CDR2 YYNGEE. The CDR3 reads CASSAGGLYGYTF. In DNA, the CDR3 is TGTGCCAGCAGCGCTGGGGGTCTGTATGGCTACACCTTC.